One sample yielded the 18 T cell receptor beta chains listed below, sequenced in a study of vaccination and CD4 T cells after COVID-19. These receptors have no identified antigens. Cultured CD4+ T cell DNA was sequenced using the Oncomine TCR Beta short-read assay. Using its own MiXCR run on the PCR reads, TCRdb lists one record per CDR3 protein. The table records approximately 25,000 distinct CDR3 sequences, roughly 27% of them present only once. Sample time point: late sampling 161 to 241 days after vaccination in three convalescent patients. The sample's treatment: approximately 9-day PBMC culture with coronavirus spike peptide pools or control peptides (ViraFEST assay). This specimen was CD4+ T cells from blood, cultured in vitro, taken about 7 months after SARS-CoV-2 vaccination. The receptors derive from a human donor who had recovered from COVID-19.

This clonotype was seen a few times. The chain combines TRBV7-8 with TRBJ2-7; 14 positions agree with TRBD2. The J segment lost 2 bases and the V segment lost 5 bases, leaving 14 bases of the junction unmatched. CDR3 length equals 19 residues. Germline V lookup: CDR1 SGHVS, CDR2 FQNEAQ. The CDR3 loop is CASSLGTSGRGIWAYEQYF. CDR3 coding DNA: TGTGCCAGCAGCCTCGGGACTAGCGGGAGAGGAATTTGGGCCTACGAGCAGTACTTC.

This chain uses TRBV28 with TRBJ2-7; D is uncertain. V was cut by 6 bases and J by 4 bases, with 13 bases left in between. The CDR3 is 13 amino acids. Germline values: CDR1 MDHEN, CDR2 SYDVKM. The CDR3: CASSRQDRYEQYF. In DNA form, the CDR3 reads TGTGCCAGCAGCCGTCAGGACCGTTACGAGCAGTACTTC.

By share, this clonotype ranks as medium-sized (0.01 to 0.1%). The chain uses TRBV7-2 and TRBJ1-5; TRBD1 is a possible D gene (5 bases). CDR1 and CDR2 from the germline V gene are SGHTA and FQGNSA. This CDR3 comprises 13 residues. Deletions cut 5 bases from V and 2 bases from J, with 7 bases between. The CDR3 region is CASSQGGNQPQHF. In DNA, the CDR3 is TGTGCCAGCAGCCAAGGGGGCAATCAGCCCCAGCATTTT.

This clonotype was observed a few times. The chain recombines TRBV15 with TRBJ2-2, with 10 bases matching TRBD2. There are 15 residues in the CDR3. Germline CDR1 reads LNHNV; CDR2 reads YYDKDF (reference sequence). V lost 6 bases to trimming and J lost 5 bases; unmatched junction nucleotides: 6. CDR3: CATRKGLAETGELFF. The CDR3 bases are TGTGCCACCAGGAAAGGACTAGCGGAGACCGGGGAGCTGTTTTTT.

This chain connects TRBV28 to TRBJ2-5; D unresolved. V lost 6 bases, J lost 7 bases, and 12 bases lay in between. This CDR3 is built from 12 residues. CDR1 is MDHEN and CDR2 is SYDVKM in the germline V gene. The CDR3 protein is CASSPLQRTQYF. CDR3 bases: TGTGCCAGCAGCCCACTCCAAAGGACCCAGTACTTC.

This clonotype was counted between two and nine times. The chain combines TRBV6-1 with TRBJ2-2, with 7 bases lining up with TRBD2. V lost 6 bases to trimming and J lost 4 bases; unmatched junction nucleotides: 2. Germline values: CDR1 MNHNS, CDR2 SASEGT. The CDR3 extends over 13 amino acids. For the CDR3, the DNA is TGTGCCAGCAGGGGACTAATCACCGGGGAGCTGTTTTTT. As protein: CASRGLITGELFF.

The V and J genes are TRBV4-2 and TRBJ2-4; D is perhaps TRBD1 (7 bases). Germline CDR1 LGHNA, CDR2 YNFKEQ. Trimming cost V 3 bases and J 8 bases, with 14 bases left between them. CDR3 length equals 14 residues. The CDR3: CASSQRQGGDIQYF. CDR3 in DNA: TGTGCCAGCAGCCAGCGACAGGGAGGTGACATTCAGTACTTC.

This clonotype was seen ten or more times. The chain is built from TRBV7-3 and TRBJ2-5; D may be TRBD1 (6 bases). This CDR3 comprises 15 residues. V lost 5 bases and J lost 4, with 17 bases in between. Germline CDR1 is SGHTA and CDR2 is FQGTGA. The CDR3 reads CASSRGQLSGETQYF. The CDR3 DNA follows: TGTGCCAGCAGCCGAGGACAGCTTTCAGGAGAGACCCAGTACTTC.

V usage is TRBV5-4 and J usage is TRBJ1-2, with TRBD1 matching over 9 bases. The CDR3 sequence is 14 residues long. Germline lookup yields CDR1 SGHNT and CDR2 YYREEE (reference sequence). V dropped 1 base and J dropped 4; count of bases not matched to a gene: 2. The CDR3 nucleotides read TGTGCCAGCAGCTTGTCGGGACAGGGCTATGGCTACACCTTC. Its translation: CASSLSGQGYGYTF.

This rearrangement joins TRBV11-2 to TRBJ2-5; D ambiguous. The germline V and J ends were trimmed by 5 bases and 2 bases, with 9 bases remaining between them. Per germline, CDR1 SGHAT and CDR2 FQNNGV. The CDR3 totals 13 residues. CDR3 in amino acids: CASSRGSQETQYF. The CDR3 DNA follows: TGTGCCAGCAGCCGAGGTTCTCAAGAGACCCAGTACTTC.

The chain is built from TRBV5-1 and TRBJ2-5; 7 bases are shared with TRBD1. The CDR3 sequence is 14 residues long. The junction had 3 bases not matched to a gene; V was cut back by 4 bases and J by 0 bases. Germline values: CDR1 SGHRS, CDR2 YFSETQ. CDR3 in amino acids: CASSTGQYQETQYF. As DNA, the CDR3 is TGCGCCAGCAGCACGGGACAGTACCAAGAGACCCAGTACTTC.

In its sample, this clonotype was seen a few times. The chain joins TRBV6-5 to TRBJ2-5, with 12 positions matching TRBD2. CDR3 size: 17 residues. The V gene's germline CDR1 is MNHEY and CDR2 SVGAGI. The ends lost 0 bases at V and 1 base at J; junction bases unmatched: 3. The CDR3 region is CASSYSGLAGSQETQYF. For the CDR3, the DNA is TGTGCCAGCAGTTACTCGGGACTAGCGGGTAGCCAAGAGACCCAGTACTTC.

This clonotype was detected a few times. This chain links TRBV19 with TRBJ1-5; TRBD1 aligns across 7 bases. Unmatched junction bases numbered 7, after V lost 9 bases and J lost 5 bases. CDR3 length equals 13 residues. Germline V gene lookup returns CDR1 LNHDA and CDR2 SQIVND (reference sequence). The CDR3 DNA reads as TGTGCCAGCACAGGGGATGGATATCAGCCCCAGCATTTT. As protein: CASTGDGYQPQHF.

This clonotype appeared a few times. The genes are TRBV10-3 and TRBJ2-7; D could derive from TRBD1 or TRBD2 (5 bases each). Germline loops: CDR1 ENHRY, CDR2 SYGVKD. Trimming stripped 3 bases from V and 7 bases from J, with 22 bases between. The CDR3 loop spans 16 amino acids. This CDR3 reads CAISDQGVARLGEQYF. The CDR3 DNA reads as TGTGCCATCAGTGACCAAGGGGTAGCGCGACTGGGGGAGCAGTACTTC.

The chain links TRBV28 to TRBJ2-3; 7 positions match TRBD1. CDR1 MDHEN and CDR2 SYDVKM come from the germline V gene. The CDR3 covers 17 residues. V shed 2 bases, J shed 0 bases, and the junction held 8 bases outside the gene matches. CDR3 protein: CASSLNTGDASTDTQYF. CDR3 sequence (DNA): TGTGCCAGCAGTTTAAATACAGGGGATGCTAGCACAGATACGCAGTATTTT.

This clonotype was seen a handful of times. This chain joins TRBV20-1 and TRBJ2-5, with D perhaps matching TRBD2 (6 bases). The CDR3 consists of 13 residues. The V end lost 7 bases, the J end lost 1 base, and 13 bases lay between the germline ends. Germline assignment: CDR1 DFQATT and CDR2 SNEGSKA (reference sequence). The CDR3 DNA is TGCAGTGTTAGGGCGGGACCCCAAGAGACCCAGTACTTC. Translating it yields CSVRAGPQETQYF.

V gene TRBV5-4 combines with J gene TRBJ2-1; TRBD2 is a possible D gene (5 bases). There are 15 residues in the CDR3. Germline V gene lookup returns CDR1 SGHNT and CDR2 YYREEE (reference sequence). Trimming took off 5 bases at V and 7 bases at J, with 19 bases between the two ends. In DNA form, the CDR3 reads TGTGCCAGCAGGAGTTTGGCGGGCCTTTGGAATGAGCAGTTCTTC. It translates to CASRSLAGLWNEQFF.

The chain is built from TRBV19 and TRBJ1-1; 7 bases fit TRBD1. Germline CDR1 reads LNHDA; CDR2 reads SQIVND (reference sequence). The V and J ends lost 3 bases and 4 bases, in that order; junction bases with no gene match: 11. CDR3 length: 16 residues. DNA for the CDR3: TGTGCCAGTAGTATTAGGACAGGCCGAGGGACCACTGAAGCTTTCTTT. This gives the protein CASSIRTGRGTTEAFF.